Sequencing of this T cell receptor beta chain was carried out in a study of T cells in Graves' hyperthyroidism and ophthalmopathy. Study-wide results and limits: In validation, the model predicted ophthalmopathy. These predictions came a median roughly seven months before onset. In simple terms, a model built on 13 V-J features told ophthalmopathy apart from stable hyperthyroidism.

With 0 bases clipped from V and 1 base from J, the junction kept 5 bases outside the gene matches. Germline CDR1 LNHNV, CDR2 YYDKDF (reference sequence). The CDR3 has 16 residues. Comment on this clonotype: Its antigen is not known.

Not enrolled were patients with uncontrolled infection, other autoimmune disease, pregnancy or lactation. Amplified regions were TCR beta CDR3 sequences from RNA transcripts. HTBI primers were used for first-round RT-PCR of the TCR CDR3. Each CDR3 protein is one row after TCRdb ran MiXCR on the multiplex PCR reads. Of 450,000 to 700,000 distinct CDR3 sequences in the sample, around 42% were seen once. Sample: peripheral blood or thyroid tissue (not recorded which). This TCR came from an adult woman with Graves' disease, either hyperthyroidism or ophthalmopathy (not recorded which). V usage is TRBV15 and J usage is TRBJ2-5, with TRBD2 matching 7 bases. CDR3 region: CATSRDGGRAQETQYF. The CDR3 DNA follows: TGTGCCACCAGCAGAGACGGTGGGAGGGCCCAAGAGACCCAGTACTTC.